Following are 28 T cell receptor beta chains from one sample sequenced in a study of T-cell reconstitution after alpha-beta-depleted transplantation in children. Molecular barcoding with unique molecular identifiers was used for the TCRbeta library. In TCRdb, the PCR reads were re-called with MiXCR into one record per CDR3 protein. The sample records just under 350,000 distinct CDR3 sequences, around 15% being singletons. Sequences were derived from PBMCs, mostly from graft donor cells, sampled 360 days after TCRalphabeta/CD19-depleted stem cell transplant. The receptors derive from a male patient between 2 and 9 years old who had a stem cell transplant for acute lymphoblastic leukemia, so the T cells may come from the graft donor.

This clonotype has at least ten counts. J is TRBJ2-2 and V is TRBV10-3; TRBD2 aligns across 12 bases. The J segment lost 6 bases and the V segment lost 6 bases, leaving 5 bases of the junction unmatched. The germline CDR1 and CDR2 sequences are ENHRY and SYGVKD. This CDR3 comprises 15 residues. The CDR3 region has the DNA TGTGCCATCAGCCCGGGACTAGCGGGCGCCGGGGAGCTGTTTTTT. Translating it yields CAISPGLAGAGELFF.

The chain uses TRBV6-5 and TRBJ1-1, with D unresolved. The germline CDR1 and CDR2 sequences are MNHEY and SVGAGI. The V end was cut by 2 bases, the J end by 5 bases, with 15 bases between. There are 15 residues in the CDR3. CDR3 sequence (DNA): TGTGCCAGCAGTTACAGATCGTTAGACAAGACTGAAGCTTTCTTT. It specifies CASSYRSLDKTEAFF.

This clonotype was seen only a few times. The chain has TRBV2 and TRBJ2-4; weak D call: TRBD1 (6 bases). The CDR3 extends over 13 amino acids. The V end was cut by 7 bases, the J end by 5 bases, with 12 bases between. Germline V gene lookup returns CDR1 SNHLY and CDR2 FYNNEI. The CDR3 DNA follows: TGTGCCAGCAACCAGGGGTGGGAAAACATTCAGTACTTC. Amino acids: CASNQGWENIQYF.

This clonotype turned up a few times. The V and J genes are TRBV12-3 or TRBV12-4 and TRBJ1-4; 7 nucleotides match TRBD1. Losses at the gene ends were 2 bases for V and 10 bases for J; bases not matched to a gene: 13. The CDR3 contains 16 residues. CDR3 sequence reads: CASSLWAGDSVGKLFF. DNA for the CDR3: TGTGCCAGCAGTTTATGGGCAGGGGACAGCGTAGGAAAACTGTTTTTT.

This clonotype was detected a few times. This rearrangement joins TRBV4-1 to TRBJ2-3; 12 nucleotides line up with TRBD2. The germline CDR1 and CDR2 sequences are MGHRA and YSYEKL. CDR3 length: 17 amino acids. The junction had 7 bases not matched to a gene; V was cut back by 1 base and J by 5 bases. CDR3 nucleotides: TGCGCCAGCAGCCAAGCTAGCGGGAGGGCTTGGATAGATACGCAGTATTTT. It encodes CASSQASGRAWIDTQYF.

V is TRBV5-4 and J is TRBJ2-1; 7 bases align to TRBD2. The CDR3 has 16 amino acids. V shed 3 bases, J shed 9 bases, and the junction held 15 bases outside the gene matches. Germline assignment: CDR1 SGHNT and CDR2 YYREEE (reference sequence). The CDR3 sequence: CASSSSGGSPHSEQFF. The CDR3 DNA reads as TGTGCCAGCAGCTCATCAGGCGGGAGTCCCCACAGTGAGCAGTTCTTC.

The CDR3 loop is CASSQVGVQSTQYF. CDR3 in DNA: TGTGCCAGCAGCCAAGTCGGCGTACAATCGACCCAGTACTTC. J is TRBJ2-5 and V is TRBV3-1; D remains ambiguous. This CDR3 region has 14 residues. V lost 1 base and J 7 bases, leaving 13 bases between the germline ends. CDR1 is LGHDT and CDR2 is YNNKEL in the germline V gene (reference sequence).

In this sample, this clonotype turned up many times. The rearrangement joins TRBV7-2 to TRBJ2-1; D gene unclear. The CDR3 consists of 15 residues. V was shortened by 3 bases and J by 0 bases, with 9 bases between the two germline ends. The V gene's germline CDR1 is SGHTA and CDR2 FQGNSA. The CDR3 loop is CASSLDLSSYNEQFF. CDR3 DNA sequence: TGTGCCAGCAGCTTGGACCTGAGCTCCTACAATGAGCAGTTCTTC.

This clonotype was counted ten times or more. J is TRBJ2-5 and V is TRBV21-1; the tabulated D call, TRBD2, remains unverified against the DNA. TRBV21-1 is a listed pseudogene. This CDR3 is built from 14 residues. CDR3 in amino acids: CASFRLTSWETQYF. CDR3 bases: TGTGCCAGCTTCCGGCTGACTAGCTGGGAGACCCAGTACTTC.

This chain joins TRBV10-3 and TRBJ2-2; TRBD1 might be the D (7 bases). V lost 4 bases, J lost 0 bases, and 9 bases lay in between. This CDR3 is 15 amino acids long. Germline V CDR1 and CDR2: ENHRY, SYGVKD. The CDR3 coding sequence is TGTGCCATCAGTGGCGGGACAGCGAACACCGGGGAGCTGTTTTTT. Its protein product is CAISGGTANTGELFF.

This clonotype appeared a few times. The V and J genes are TRBV10-3 and TRBJ2-1, with D unresolved. Trimming stripped 5 bases from V and 0 bases from J, with 14 bases between. This CDR3 spans 16 amino acids. Germline V gene sequence: CDR1 ENHRY, CDR2 SYGVKD. This CDR3 is CAISRLEKSSYNEQFF. DNA for the CDR3: TGTGCCATCAGTCGGCTCGAGAAGTCCTCCTACAATGAGCAGTTCTTC.

The chain has TRBV11-2 and TRBJ1-4; no clear D. This CDR3 is 14 amino acids long. V was trimmed by 2 bases and J by 5 bases, leaving 9 bases between them. The germline gives CDR1 SGHAT, CDR2 FQNNGV. CDR3 nucleotide sequence: TGTGCCAGCAGCTTACTAGGCGGCAATGAAAAACTGTTTTTT. This translates into CASSLLGGNEKLFF.

This chain joins TRBV6-5 and TRBJ2-7, with D tentatively TRBD1 (5 bases). Germline V gene data show CDR1 as MNHEY and CDR2 as SVGAGI. V lost 2 bases to trimming and J lost 1 base, with 12 bases between them. This CDR3 region has 15 residues. The CDR3 loop reads CASSYGQGGSYEQYF. CDR3 coding DNA: TGTGCCAGCAGTTACGGCCAGGGTGGTTCCTACGAGCAGTACTTC.

In this sample, this clonotype turned up a few times. The V gene is TRBV5-1, the J gene TRBJ2-2; no clear D gene. Per the germline V gene, CDR1 is SGHRS and CDR2 is YFSETQ. There are 15 residues in the CDR3. V lost 5 bases, J lost 1 base, and 12 bases lay in between. The CDR3 reads CASRLWDRNTGELFF. CDR3 sequence (DNA): TGCGCCAGCAGGCTGTGGGATAGGAACACCGGGGAGCTGTTTTTT.

The chain links TRBV5-6 to TRBJ2-4; the D call may be TRBD1 or TRBD2 (5 bases each). The germline CDR1 and CDR2 sequences are SGHDT and YYEEEE. The CDR3 runs to 18 residues. V dropped 0 bases and J dropped 1 base, with 17 bases sitting between them. CDR3 in DNA: TGTGCCAGCAGCTTGGTGGGACGTACCGTCTATGCCAAAAACATTCAGTACTTC. Encoded protein: CASSLVGRTVYAKNIQYF.

The rearrangement joins TRBV29-1 to TRBJ2-1; 10 bases line up with TRBD2. Trimming cost V 7 bases and J 6 bases; bases outside gene matches: 9. The CDR3 length is 14 residues. Germline-derived CDR1 and CDR2 are SQVTM and ANQGSEA. CDR3 DNA: TGCAGCGCTGAGCGGGAGGGCCCGGCCAATGAGCAGTTCTTC. Protein product: CSAEREGPANEQFF.

The gene calls are TRBV15 and TRBJ1-2, with a tentative D call TRBD1 (5 bases). V lost 6 bases to trimming and J lost 1 base, with 12 bases between them. CDR1 and CDR2 from the germline V gene are LNHNV and YYDKDF (reference sequence). The CDR3 is 14 residues long. CDR3 protein: CATRSSQGNYGYTF. The CDR3, as DNA: TGTGCCACCAGGTCCTCCCAGGGTAACTATGGCTACACCTTC.

This clonotype has a count of ten or more. The chain has TRBV9 and TRBJ2-3; tentatively, D is TRBD1 or TRBD2 (5 bases each). The ends were cut back, 4 bases at V and 0 bases at J, with 9 bases in the middle. The germline V gene has CDR1 SGDLS and CDR2 YYNGEE. This CDR3 has 14 residues. CDR3 loop: CASSSRDSTDTQYF. In DNA form, the CDR3 reads TGTGCCAGCAGCTCACGGGACAGCACAGATACGCAGTATTTT.

This clonotype was picked up many times. V and J are TRBV28 and TRBJ2-1; weak D call: TRBD2 (6 bases). V dropped 3 bases and J dropped 10 bases, with 10 bases sitting between them. CDR3 size: 12 residues. Germline CDR1 is MDHEN and CDR2 is SYDVKM. The CDR3: CASSLRDWEQFF. DNA for the CDR3: TGTGCCAGCAGTTTGAGGGACTGGGAGCAGTTCTTC.

The J gene is TRBJ2-1, the V gene TRBV6-5, with 7 bases aligning to TRBD2. The CDR3 length is 18 residues. The junction had 12 bases not matched to a gene; V was cut back by 4 bases and J by 0 bases. Germline V CDR1 and CDR2: MNHEY, SVGAGI. The CDR3 reads CASSSPRDYTSSYNEQFF. CDR3 bases: TGTGCCAGCAGTTCACCCCGGGACTACACGAGCTCCTACAATGAGCAGTTCTTC.

The gene calls are TRBV19 and TRBJ2-1; the match to TRBD1 covers 10 bases. The V gene end was trimmed by 4 bases and the J gene end by 12 bases; junction bases not matched to a gene: 12. The V gene's germline CDR1 is LNHDA and CDR2 SQIVND (reference sequence). The CDR3 has 15 residues. This chain's CDR3 is CASSRGTGAREWQFF. CDR3 DNA: TGTGCCAGTAGTAGAGGGACAGGGGCCCGGGAGTGGCAGTTCTTC.

The sample holds a few counts of this clonotype. This chain connects TRBV29-1 to TRBJ2-3, with unresolved D. Germline V lookup: CDR1 SQVTM, CDR2 ANQGSEA. The CDR3 is 15 amino acids. The ends were cut back, 7 bases at V and 1 base at J, with 18 bases in the middle. CDR3 coding DNA: TGCAGCGCAGATGAATGGGGATTCGGCACAGATACGCAGTATTTT. It translates to CSADEWGFGTDTQYF.

This clonotype was picked up a small number of times. CDR3 nucleotides: TGTGCCAGCAGTTCCCCACAGGGACCCCATAATTCACCCCTCCACTTT. Translation gives CASSSPQGPHNSPLHF. The chain combines TRBV28 with TRBJ1-6; tentatively, D is TRBD1 (6 bases). Trimming removed 4 bases at V and 5 bases at J, with 15 bases between. The length of the CDR3 is 16 residues. From germline, CDR1 is MDHEN and CDR2 SYDVKM.

This clonotype appeared a few times. The rearrangement links TRBV10-3 to TRBJ2-3, with D unresolved. The V end lost 4 bases, the J end lost 2 bases, and 7 bases lay between the germline ends. The CDR3 has 13 amino acids. Germline CDR1 ENHRY, CDR2 SYGVKD. DNA of the CDR3: TGTGCCATCAGTGTAGGCTTCACAGATACGCAGTATTTT. Translating gives CAISVGFTDTQYF.

The chain recombines TRBV9 with TRBJ2-7; D remains ambiguous. From germline, CDR1 is SGDLS and CDR2 YYNGEE. Trimming pared 2 bases from V and 0 bases from J, leaving 6 bases between. This CDR3 contains 13 residues. CDR3 amino acids: CASSVDGSYEQYF. The CDR3 bases are TGTGCCAGCAGCGTCGACGGCTCCTACGAGCAGTACTTC.

At least ten counts were recorded for this clonotype. V is TRBV12-3 or TRBV12-4 and J is TRBJ2-1; 11 nucleotides line up with TRBD2. The CDR3 is 16 amino acids. The V gene end was trimmed by 5 bases and the J gene end by 0 bases; junction bases not matched to a gene: 3. CDR3 DNA sequence: TGTGCCAGCAGTCGTACTAGCGGGAGCTCCTACAATGAGCAGTTCTTC. Protein sequence: CASSRTSGSSYNEQFF.

This chain joins TRBV9 and TRBJ1-5; 9 nucleotides line up with TRBD1. V shed 4 bases, J shed 6 bases, and the junction held 8 bases outside the gene matches. Germline-derived CDR1 and CDR2 are SGDLS and YYNGEE. The CDR3 totals 15 residues. The CDR3 sequence: CASSLTGGAGQPQHF. Written as DNA, the CDR3 is TGTGCCAGCAGCTTAACAGGGGGCGCGGGTCAGCCCCAGCATTTT.

This clonotype was recorded a few times. The chain employs TRBV20-1 and TRBJ2-1, with D perhaps matching TRBD1 (6 bases). Per germline, CDR1 DFQATT and CDR2 SNEGSKA (reference sequence). Deletions cut 7 bases from V and 10 bases from J, with 17 bases between. There are 12 residues in the CDR3. CDR3 in amino acids: CSGEDRFREQFF. CDR3 coding DNA: TGCAGTGGTGAAGACAGGTTTAGGGAGCAGTTCTTC.